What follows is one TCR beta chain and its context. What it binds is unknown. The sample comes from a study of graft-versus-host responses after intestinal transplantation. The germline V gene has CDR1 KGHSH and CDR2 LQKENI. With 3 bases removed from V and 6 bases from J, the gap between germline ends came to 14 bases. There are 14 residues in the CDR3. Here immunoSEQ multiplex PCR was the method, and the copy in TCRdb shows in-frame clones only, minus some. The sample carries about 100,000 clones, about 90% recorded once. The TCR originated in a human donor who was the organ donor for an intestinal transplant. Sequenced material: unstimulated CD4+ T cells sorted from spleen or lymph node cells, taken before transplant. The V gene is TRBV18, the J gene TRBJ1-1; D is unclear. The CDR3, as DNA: TGTGCCAGCTCACCGCAACAGAGAAACCCTGAAGCTTTCTTT. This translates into CASSPQQRNPEAFF.